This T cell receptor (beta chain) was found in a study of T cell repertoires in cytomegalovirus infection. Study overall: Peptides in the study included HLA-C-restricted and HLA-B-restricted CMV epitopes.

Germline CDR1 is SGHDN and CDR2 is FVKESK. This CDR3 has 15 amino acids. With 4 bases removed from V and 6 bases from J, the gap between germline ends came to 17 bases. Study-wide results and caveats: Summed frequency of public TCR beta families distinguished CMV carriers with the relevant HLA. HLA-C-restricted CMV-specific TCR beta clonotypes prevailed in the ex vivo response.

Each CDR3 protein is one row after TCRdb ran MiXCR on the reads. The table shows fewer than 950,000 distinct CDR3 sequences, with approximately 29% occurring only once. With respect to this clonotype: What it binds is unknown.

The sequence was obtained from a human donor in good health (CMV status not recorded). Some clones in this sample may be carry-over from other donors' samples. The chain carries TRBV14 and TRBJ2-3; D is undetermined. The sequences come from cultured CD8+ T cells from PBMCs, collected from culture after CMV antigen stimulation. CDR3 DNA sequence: TGTGCCAGCAGCCCGAACACCCTGCTTAGGGATACGCAGTATTTT. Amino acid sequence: CASSPNTLLRDTQYF.